Below are 7 T cell receptor beta chains sequenced from a single sample in a study of OX40 agonist ivuxolimab in advanced cancers. This table comes from immunoSEQ multiplex PCR, and its TCRdb copy is limited to in-frame clones, with some not included. The sample holds fewer than 70,000 clones; roughly 89% are singletons and the top ten take approximately 0.78%. The starting material was CD4+ or CD8+ T cells sorted from blood, obtained in a trial of the OX40 agonist ivuxolimab. These TCRs come from an adult with an advanced solid tumor such as melanoma, head and neck, liver or kidney cancer.

The chain is built from TRBV18 and TRBJ1-6, with 10 positions matching TRBD1. With V trimmed by 3 bases and J by 7 bases, 9 bases remained unmatched. CDR1 and CDR2 from the germline V gene are KGHSH and LQKENI. CDR3 size: 17 residues. The chain's CDR3 is CASSPNAPGQGNSPLHF. The DNA of the CDR3 is TGTGCCAGCTCACCTAATGCGCCGGGACAGGGGAATTCACCCCTCCACTTT.

The chain couples TRBV7-9 to TRBJ2-7; no firm D call. CDR3 length equals 14 residues. V was clipped by 4 bases and J by 0 bases, with 10 bases between them. Germline lookup yields CDR1 SEHNR and CDR2 FQNEAQ (reference sequence). The CDR3 sequence: CASSSSGSSYEQYF. The CDR3 nucleotides are TGTGCCAGCAGCTCCAGTGGGTCCTCCTACGAGCAGTACTTC.

The rearrangement joins TRBV19 to TRBJ2-3, with 10 bases aligning to TRBD1. With 4 bases clipped from V and 6 bases from J, the junction kept 10 bases outside the gene matches. The CDR3 extends over 16 amino acids. Germline assignment: CDR1 LNHDA and CDR2 SQIVND (reference sequence). CDR3 residues: CASSNRDRGLDDTQYF. In DNA form, the CDR3 reads TGTGCCAGTAGTAACCGGGACAGGGGTTTGGACGATACGCAGTATTTT.

This chain joins TRBV7-9 and TRBJ2-1, with TRBD2 matching 12 bases. The V gene end was trimmed by 3 bases and the J gene end by 7 bases; junction bases not matched to a gene: 13. This CDR3 has 18 residues. Germline assignment: CDR1 SEHNR and CDR2 FQNEAQ (reference sequence). The DNA of the CDR3 is TGTGCCAGCAGCTTCCCGTTTAGACTAGCGGGAGTAACGAATGAGCAGTTCTTC. It encodes CASSFPFRLAGVTNEQFF.

This chain joins TRBV30 and TRBJ1-6, with TRBD1 as a possible D gene (6 bases). V lost 4 bases and J 6 bases, leaving 13 bases between the germline ends. The germline V gene encodes CDR1 GTSNPN and CDR2 SVGIG (reference sequence). The CDR3 is made up of 14 amino acids. The CDR3 coding sequence is TGTGCCTGGACCCAGGGGCCTAGTAATTCACCCCTCCACTTT. Protein: CAWTQGPSNSPLHF.

Points on this clone: Different DNA sequences within this sample yield the same CDR3. V gene TRBV18 combines with J gene TRBJ1-3; TRBD1 matches 9 bases. The CDR3 contains 17 residues. Germline CDR1 reads KGHSH; CDR2 reads LQKENI. V lost 6 bases and J lost 0; bases outside the gene matches: 9. The CDR3 DNA follows: TGTGCCAGCTCGCCAGGGACAGGGTACCGCTCTGGAAACACCATATATTTT. It yields the protein CASSPGTGYRSGNTIYF.

The V gene is TRBV30, the J gene TRBJ2-7; D gene ambiguous. The CDR3 is 11 amino acids. Trimming shortened V by 2 bases and J by 2 bases, and 4 bases separated the two germline ends. Germline V gene data show CDR1 as GTSNPN and CDR2 as SVGIG (reference sequence). This chain's CDR3 is CAWSKPYEQYF. The CDR3 DNA sequence: TGTGCCTGGAGTAAACCCTACGAGCAGTACTTC.